This TCR beta chain was profiled in a study of molecular identifiers for immune sequencing clone quantification. The table lists this clonotype with many counts. This CDR3 is built from 13 residues. The V and J ends lost 7 bases and 5 bases respectively, with 14 bases between them. The germline V gene has CDR1 LNHDA and CDR2 SQIVND (reference sequence). Previously reported methods and listed TCR primers produced the bulk TCR libraries. TCRdb redid the calling of the PCR reads with MiXCR, one entry per CDR3 protein. Of some 650,000 distinct CDR3 sequences in the sample, just under 20% were seen once. The naive CD8 libraries originated from between roughly 18,000 and 1,000,000 sorted cells and drew on 10%, 30% or 50% RNA. Sorting captured naive CD8 T cells as CD8+CD4-CCR7+CD45RA+.

This receptor was identified in a human donor in good health. Some libraries in this study had Jurkat cell RNA spiked in. The gene calls are TRBV19 and TRBJ2-5; D unresolved. The sequencing sample was made of naive CD8+ T cells from blood, with Jurkat cell RNA spiked in. Subset denoted: FACS-sorted CD8+CD4-CCR7+CD45RA+ naive T cells. The CDR3 region is CASTRVPRETQYF. The CDR3 coding sequence is TGTGCCAGTACCAGAGTTCCTCGCGAGACCCAGTACTTC. Full variable domain (remainder filled in from reference TRBV19 and TRBJ2-5): DGGITQSPKYLFRKEGQNVTLSCEQNLNHDAMYWYRQDPGQGLRLIYYSQIVNDFQKGDIAEGYSVSREKKESFPLTVTSAQKNPTAFYLCASTRVPRETQYFGPGTRLLVL.